The 29 T cell receptor beta chains below come from one sample, sequenced in a study of beta chain features in type 1 diabetes. The sequenced template was cDNA made from the entire isolated RNA. Assay used: immunoSEQ multiplex PCR; TCRdb lists only in-frame clones, some missing. The sample yields fewer than 500,000 clones, approximately 14% seen once. The sample taken for sequencing was naive CD4+ T cells from blood. These receptors were obtained from a man aged 30 to 39 in good health.

The rearrangement links TRBV30 to TRBJ2-3; D is ambiguous. V gave up 3 bases and J gave up 6 bases, with 7 bases separating them. There are 11 residues in the CDR3. In germline, CDR1 is GTSNPN, CDR2 SVGIG (reference sequence). The CDR3 DNA reads as TGTGCCTGGAGCCCCGGGGATACGCAGTATTTT. Its translation: CAWSPGDTQYF.

Only a few counts were recorded for this clone. The chain recombines TRBV14 with TRBJ2-3; D is unresolved. CDR3 size: 16 residues. With 3 bases removed from V and 0 bases from J, the gap between germline ends came to 13 bases. Germline loops: CDR1 SGHDN, CDR2 FVKESK. Here the CDR3 reads CASSHLGRSSTDTQYF. CDR3 in DNA: TGTGCCAGCAGCCACCTTGGTCGGAGCAGCACAGATACGCAGTATTTT.

The rearrangement joins TRBV5-1 to TRBJ2-5, with TRBD2 matching 10 bases. Looked up from germline, CDR1 is SGHRS and CDR2 is YFSETQ. The V and J ends lost 4 bases and 4 bases, in that order; junction bases with no gene match: 16. CDR3 size: 18 residues. This CDR3 is CASSLRPSGSLNGETQYF. In nucleotides, the CDR3 is TGCGCCAGCAGCCTGAGGCCTAGCGGGAGTCTTAACGGAGAGACCCAGTACTTC.

CDR3 nucleotide sequence: TGCGCCAGCAGCTTGGCAGCGGGAGACCCAAACATTCAGTACTTC. Residues: CASSLAAGDPNIQYF. The chain carries TRBV5-1 and TRBJ2-4; TRBD2 matches 8 bases. V lost 0 bases to trimming and J lost 6 bases; unmatched junction nucleotides: 5. This CDR3 region has 15 residues. Germline-derived CDR1 and CDR2 are SGHRS and YFSETQ.

This rearrangement joins TRBV6-6 to TRBJ2-7, with 11 bases matching TRBD2. The J segment lost 3 bases and the V segment lost 6 bases, leaving 4 bases of the junction unmatched. Germline CDR1 MNHNY, CDR2 SVGAGI (reference sequence). The CDR3 is 14 residues long. In nucleotides, the CDR3 is TGTGCCAGCAGGCCGGGACTAGCGGTCTACGAGCAGTACGTC. Amino acid sequence: CASRPGLAVYEQYV.

The V and J genes are TRBV30 and TRBJ1-5; possible D gene TRBD1, 5 bases. Germline lookup yields CDR1 GTSNPN and CDR2 SVGIG (reference sequence). Trimming shortened V by 1 base and J by 4 bases, and 11 bases separated the two germline ends. The CDR3 is 14 residues long. CDR3 in DNA: TGTGCCTGGAGTGAGGAGGCAGGGAATCAGCCCCAGCATTTT. The encoded protein is CAWSEEAGNQPQHF.

CDR3 coding DNA: TGTGCCAGCAGCTTATCTGCAGCCCAAGAGACCCAGTACTTC. Translation: CASSLSAAQETQYF. This chain joins TRBV7-2 and TRBJ2-5; D gene unclear. Germline-derived CDR1 and CDR2 are SGHTA and FQGNSA. CDR3 size: 14 residues. V lost 2 bases and J 1 base, leaving 8 bases between the germline ends.

The genes are TRBV4-2 and TRBJ1-5; possibly TRBD1 for D (5 bases). CDR1 is LGHNA, CDR2 YNFKEQ, per germline. Trimming cost V 0 bases and J 5 bases, with 11 bases left between them. The CDR3 runs 15 residues. In DNA, the CDR3 is TGTGCCAGCAGCCAAGATCCGGCGGGGGATCAGCCCCAGCATTTT. It yields the protein CASSQDPAGDQPQHF.

This clone has a count of ten or more. This chain connects TRBV10-3 to TRBJ2-6; no firm D call. The CDR3 is 15 residues long. In germline, CDR1 is ENHRY, CDR2 SYGVKD. V was clipped by 3 bases and J by 1 base, with 7 bases between them. CDR3 sequence reads: CAISDQISGANVLTF. CDR3 bases: TGTGCCATCAGTGATCAGATTTCTGGGGCCAACGTCCTGACTTTC.

This clone was picked up one time. V is TRBV27 and J is TRBJ2-3; D unresolved. Per the germline V gene, CDR1 is MNHEY and CDR2 is SMNVEV (reference sequence). Trimming shortened V by 4 bases and J by 1 base, and 6 bases separated the two germline ends. The CDR3 consists of 13 residues. The CDR3 DNA reads TGTGCCAGCAGTTGGCGAGGCACAGATACGCAGTATTTT. This gives the protein CASSWRGTDTQYF.

The chain combines TRBV5-1 with TRBJ2-4; D is perhaps TRBD1 (5 bases). The CDR3 totals 15 residues. Germline CDR1 is SGHRS and CDR2 is YFSETQ. V dropped 0 bases and J dropped 6 bases, with 13 bases sitting between them. The CDR3 here is CASSLADSISNIQYF. The CDR3 bases are TGCGCCAGCAGCTTGGCCGACAGCATATCAAACATTCAGTACTTC. The full variable domain, in which reference TRBV5-1 and TRBJ2-4 provide the parts outside the CDR3, is KAGVTQTPRYLIKTRGQQVTLSCSPISGHRSVSWYQQTPGQGLQFLFEYFSETQRNKGNFPGRFSGRQFSNSRSEMNVSTLELGDSALYLCASSLADSISNIQYFGAGTRLSVL.

The rearrangement joins TRBV27 to TRBJ1-5; a weak D match, TRBD1 (5 bases). The germline gives CDR1 MNHEY, CDR2 SMNVEV (reference sequence). This CDR3 is built from 13 residues. Trimming took off 6 bases at V and 2 bases at J, with 8 bases between the two ends. The CDR3 sequence: CASRGVGNQPQHF. The CDR3 region has the DNA TGTGCCAGCAGAGGGGTGGGCAATCAGCCCCAGCATTTT.

The chain combines TRBV10-3 with TRBJ2-5; perhaps D is TRBD1 or TRBD2 (6 bases each). V lost 4 bases to trimming and J lost 5 bases, with 20 bases between them. The CDR3 sequence is 16 residues long. Germline assignment: CDR1 ENHRY and CDR2 SYGVKD. CDR3 protein: CAISATRGESEETQYF. The DNA for the CDR3 is TGTGCCATCAGTGCTACTAGGGGGGAGTCGGAGGAGACCCAGTACTTC.

The V call is TRBV7-2, the J call TRBJ2-3; D is uncertain. The CDR3 length is 14 residues. Germline loops: CDR1 SGHTA, CDR2 FQGNSA. Trimming took off 5 bases at V and 0 bases at J, with 9 bases between the two ends. The CDR3 bases are TGTGCCAGCAGCCCGGAGCCAAGCACAGATACGCAGTATTTT. It encodes CASSPEPSTDTQYF.

The chain is built from TRBV6-6 and TRBJ1-2, with D perhaps TRBD1 (6 bases). V lost 6 bases and J 0 bases, leaving 8 bases between the germline ends. The CDR3 has 13 amino acids. From germline, CDR1 is MNHNY and CDR2 SVGAGI (reference sequence). This chain's CDR3 is CASRDSTNYGYTF. CDR3 bases: TGTGCCAGCAGGGACAGCACTAACTATGGCTACACCTTC.

This clone has a count of ten or more. The same CDR3 is also encoded by other DNA sequences in this sample. This sequence joins TRBV7-9 and TRBJ2-1; possibly TRBD2 for D (5 bases). The CDR3 has 13 amino acids. V dropped 0 bases and J dropped 8 bases, with 8 bases sitting between them. The germline CDR1 and CDR2 sequences are SEHNR and FQNEAQ (reference sequence). The CDR3 here is CASSLAGSDEQFF. CDR3 DNA sequence: TGTGCCAGCAGCTTAGCAGGGAGCGATGAGCAGTTCTTC.

This chain joins TRBV7-2 and TRBJ2-5; D gene unclear. The germline V and J ends were trimmed by 2 bases and 2 bases, with 9 bases remaining between them. Germline CDR1 reads SGHTA; CDR2 reads FQGNSA. The CDR3 consists of 14 residues. CDR3 in amino acids: CASSLQQIQETQYF. CDR3 DNA: TGTGCCAGCAGCTTACAGCAGATACAAGAGACCCAGTACTTC.

The chain uses TRBV7-8 and TRBJ1-2, with 8 bases identical to TRBD1. Losses at the gene ends were 5 bases for V and 4 bases for J; bases not matched to a gene: 12. From germline, CDR1 is SGHVS and CDR2 FQNEAQ. The length of the CDR3 is 16 residues. CDR3 protein: CASSIFIQGARYGYTF. Written as DNA, the CDR3 is TGTGCCAGCAGCATCTTTATCCAGGGGGCACGCTATGGCTACACCTTC. The variable domain in full, with the rest retrieved from reference TRBV7-8 and TRBJ1-2, is GAGVSQSPRYKVAKRGQDVALRCDPISGHVSLFWYQQALGQGPEFLTYFQNEAQLDKSGLPSDRFFAERPEGSVSTLKIQRTQQEDSAVYLCASSIFIQGARYGYTFGSGTRLTVV.

The sample holds a few counts of this clone. V gene TRBV2 combines with J gene TRBJ2-3; D uncertain. V was trimmed by 4 bases and J by 6 bases, leaving 5 bases between them. This CDR3 is 11 amino acids long. CDR1 is SNHLY, CDR2 FYNNEI, per germline. CDR3 sequence: CASSVSDTQYF. CDR3 bases: TGTGCCAGCAGTGTATCGGATACGCAGTATTTT.

V is TRBV7-9 and J is TRBJ1-2; D ambiguous. The V gene's germline CDR1 is SEHNR and CDR2 FQNEAQ (reference sequence). Trimming cost V 3 bases and J 2 bases, with 13 bases left between them. The CDR3 length is 15 residues. The CDR3 region has the DNA TGTGCCAGCAGCTTTTTTGGGCAGATGAACTATGGCTACACCTTC. Translation: CASSFFGQMNYGYTF.

This chain links TRBV6-5 with TRBJ1-1; TRBD1 matches at 7 bases. Germline V gene sequence: CDR1 MNHEY, CDR2 SVGAGI. The J segment lost 6 bases and the V segment lost 4 bases, leaving 8 bases of the junction unmatched. The CDR3 is 14 residues long. Here the CDR3 reads CASSFGTVRSEAFF. CDR3 sequence (DNA): TGTGCCAGCAGTTTCGGGACAGTAAGGTCTGAAGCTTTCTTT.

This chain uses TRBV30 with TRBJ2-4; D is unresolved. Trimming removed 4 bases from V and 3 bases from J, with 4 bases in between. The CDR3 sequence is 11 residues long. The V gene's germline CDR1 is GTSNPN and CDR2 SVGIG (reference sequence). DNA of the CDR3: TGTGCCTGGACAGGCAAAAACATTCAGTACTTC. It yields the protein CAWTGKNIQYF.

The chain couples TRBV23-1 to TRBJ1-1, with TRBD1 matching 8 bases. TRBV23-1 is flagged as an ORF with uncertain function. The CDR3 contains 16 residues. Trimming at V came to 6 bases and at J to 3 bases, leaving 12 bases not matched to a gene. CDR3 coding DNA: TGCGCCAGCAGGGAAGACAGGGGAAGGCTTTACACTGAAGCTTTCTTT. Its protein is CASREDRGRLYTEAFF.

This clone has just a few counts. The chain joins TRBV2 to TRBJ2-3; unclear D gene. Looked up from germline, CDR1 is SNHLY and CDR2 is FYNNEI. The ends were cut back, 7 bases at V and 2 bases at J, with 13 bases in the middle. This CDR3 comprises 14 residues. CDR3 amino acids: CASISGHPTDTQYF. The CDR3 nucleotides read TGTGCCAGCATTTCCGGCCATCCCACAGATACGCAGTATTTT. The variable domain in full, with the rest retrieved from reference TRBV2 and TRBJ2-3, is EPEVTQTPSHQVTQMGQEVILRCVPISNHLYFYWYRQILGQKVEFLVSFYNNEISEKSEIFDDQFSVERPDGSNFTLKIRSTKLEDSAMYFCASISGHPTDTQYFGPGTRLTVL.

This clone has a handful of counts. The genes are TRBV7-2 and TRBJ2-1; D is uncertain. Germline V lookup: CDR1 SGHTA, CDR2 FQGNSA. V gave up 0 bases and J gave up 5 bases, with 5 bases separating them. The CDR3 is made up of 13 amino acids. CDR3 residues: CASSLANNNEQFF. Written as DNA, the CDR3 is TGTGCCAGCAGCTTAGCAAATAACAATGAGCAGTTCTTC.

The chain carries TRBV7-2 and TRBJ1-5; D unclear. V was trimmed by 1 base and J by 5 bases, leaving 9 bases between them. The germline gives CDR1 SGHTA, CDR2 FQGNSA. The CDR3 sequence is 14 residues long. The CDR3 nucleotides read TGTGCCAGCAGCTTAGATCCTGCGTATCAGCCCCAGCATTTT. Its protein product is CASSLDPAYQPQHF.

Worth noting for this clone: This sample also contains other DNA sequences that code for the same CDR3. The CDR3 bases are TGCAGCGTTGGCGCAGCTGCGAACACCGGGGAGCTGTTTTTT. It translates to CSVGAAANTGELFF. The V and J genes are TRBV29-1 and TRBJ2-2; D call uncertain. Germline V gives CDR1 SQVTM, CDR2 ANQGSEA. V lost 4 bases to trimming and J lost 0 bases, with 9 bases between them. The CDR3 has 14 amino acids.

This clone has just a few counts. This chain uses TRBV6-1 with TRBJ1-1, with D hard to call. Germline CDR1 is MNHNS and CDR2 is SASEGT. Trimming cost V 6 bases and J 0 bases, with 14 bases left between them. This CDR3 has 15 residues. CDR3 loop: CASRRTRELNTEAFF. The CDR3 nucleotides are TGTGCCAGCAGAAGGACCCGGGAATTGAACACTGAAGCTTTCTTT.

The chain combines TRBV12-5 with TRBJ2-5; D perhaps matches TRBD2 (5 bases). Trimming stripped 0 bases from V and 4 bases from J, with 12 bases between. The CDR3 runs 15 residues. The germline V gene encodes CDR1 LGHNT and CDR2 FRNRAP. This CDR3 reads CASGLVLGRLETQYF. The CDR3 DNA follows: TGTGCTAGTGGTTTGGTATTAGGGAGATTAGAGACCCAGTACTTC.